Shown below are 29 T cell receptor beta chains from a single sample sequenced in a study of Tregs in tolerant kidney transplant recipients. Produced via immunoSEQ multiplex PCR; TCRdb's table is partial and in-frame only. The sample includes 50,000 to 75,000 clones, roughly 98% of them seen just once. The sample here was Tregs from blood, taken before the transplant. These receptor sequences come from a human donor who received a combined kidney and bone marrow transplant.

The chain employs TRBV7-9 and TRBJ1-5; no clear D. V was shortened by 6 bases and J by 0 bases, with 12 bases between the two germline ends. The germline CDR1 and CDR2 sequences are SEHNR and FQNEAQ (reference sequence). The CDR3 has 15 amino acids. CDR3 nucleotide sequence: TGTGCCAGCAGTCGTTCCTTATATAGCAATCAGCCCCAGCATTTT. This codes for CASSRSLYSNQPQHF.

This rearrangement joins TRBV28 to TRBJ1-1; 7 bases line up with TRBD1. The germline V gene encodes CDR1 MDHEN and CDR2 SYDVKM. The CDR3 extends over 13 amino acids. J lost 3 bases, V lost 6 bases, and 4 bases had no gene match. CDR3 region: CASRNRGYTEAFF. The CDR3 DNA is TGTGCCAGCAGGAACAGGGGCTACACTGAAGCTTTCTTT.

The chain combines TRBV2 with TRBJ1-3; 9 bases align to TRBD1. This CDR3 spans 16 amino acids. Germline trimming cut 5 bases from V and 0 bases from J; bases unmatched to any gene: 5. CDR1 is SNHLY, CDR2 FYNNEI, per germline. The CDR3 region is CASSWDRVVSGNTIYF. The DNA for the CDR3 is TGTGCCAGCAGTTGGGACAGGGTCGTCTCTGGAAACACCATATATTTT. Variable domain in full (rest from reference TRBV2 and TRBJ1-3): EPEVTQTPSHQVTQMGQEVILRCVPISNHLYFYWYRQILGQKVEFLVSFYNNEISEKSEIFDDQFSVERPDGSNFTLKIRSTKLEDSAMYFCASSWDRVVSGNTIYFGEGSWLTVV.

The chain uses TRBV18 and TRBJ2-7, with a weak D call TRBD2 (5 bases). Trimming removed 3 bases at V and 8 bases at J, with 14 bases between. The CDR3 contains 13 residues. Germline CDR1 KGHSH, CDR2 LQKENI. CDR3: CASSPQVTIQQYF. The DNA of the CDR3 is TGTGCCAGCTCACCCCAGGTGACTATACAGCAGTACTTC. Combining the CDR3 with reference TRBV18 and TRBJ2-7 gives the whole variable domain NAGVMQNPRHLVRRRGQEARLRCSPMKGHSHVYWYRQLPEEGLKFMVYLQKENIIDESGMPKERFSAEFPKEGPSILRIQQVVRGDSAAYFCASSPQVTIQQYFGPGTRLTVT.

This clone has a single count. This chain uses TRBV5-4 with TRBJ2-7, with a possible D match to TRBD1 (6 bases). V was trimmed by 4 bases and J by 2 bases, leaving 16 bases between them. The CDR3 length is 15 residues. From germline, CDR1 is SGHNT and CDR2 YYREEE (reference sequence). This chain's CDR3 is CASSTYRDTTYEQYF. CDR3 nucleotide sequence: TGTGCCAGCAGCACCTACCGGGACACCACCTACGAGCAGTACTTC.

The V and J genes are TRBV6-6 and TRBJ2-2, with D uncertain. Per the germline V gene, CDR1 is MNHNY and CDR2 is SVGAGI (reference sequence). V lost 0 bases, J lost 2 bases, and 7 bases lay in between. The CDR3 is 15 amino acids. The CDR3 reads CASSYSTHNTGELFF. The CDR3 region has the DNA TGTGCCAGCAGTTACTCCACACATAACACCGGGGAGCTGTTTTTT.

The chain links TRBV7-8 to TRBJ2-1, with D perhaps TRBD2 (5 bases). V was clipped by 2 bases and J by 8 bases, with 10 bases between them. The CDR3 extends over 13 amino acids. CDR1 is SGHVS and CDR2 is FQNEAQ in the germline V gene. The DNA of the CDR3 is TGTGCCAGCAGCTTAAGGGAGATCGATGAGCAGTTCTTC. It translates to CASSLREIDEQFF. Combining the CDR3 with reference TRBV7-8 and TRBJ2-1 gives the whole variable domain GAGVSQSPRYKVAKRGQDVALRCDPISGHVSLFWYQQALGQGPEFLTYFQNEAQLDKSGLPSDRFFAERPEGSVSTLKIQRTQQEDSAVYLCASSLREIDEQFFGPGTRLTVL.

The chain recombines TRBV5-4 with TRBJ2-7; D possibly corresponds to TRBD1 (6 bases). This CDR3 has 14 residues. CDR1 is SGHNT, CDR2 YYREEE, per germline (reference sequence). The V end lost 4 bases, the J end lost 7 bases, and 18 bases lay between the germline ends. The CDR3 DNA sequence: TGTGCCAGCAGCCCCCGGACAGAAATTGGGGAGCAGTACTTC. Its protein product is CASSPRTEIGEQYF.

On this clone: Other DNA sequences from this sample encode an identical CDR3 as well. The chain uses TRBV27 and TRBJ2-7, with D possibly TRBD2 on 6 matching bases. The CDR3 has 14 amino acids. The V end lost 1 base, the J end lost 1 base, and 8 bases lay between the germline ends. Looked up from germline, CDR1 is MNHEY and CDR2 is SMNVEV (reference sequence). The CDR3 is CASSLLGGSYEQYF. In nucleotides, the CDR3 is TGTGCCAGCAGTTTATTGGGGGGATCCTACGAGCAGTACTTC.

The chain combines TRBV9 with TRBJ2-7, with D maybe TRBD1 (5 bases). The CDR3 contains 14 residues. Trimming took 0 bases from V and 3 from J, leaving 10 bases between them. The germline V gene encodes CDR1 SGDLS and CDR2 YYNGEE. The chain's CDR3 is CASSVGLGLYEQYF. In DNA, the CDR3 is TGTGCCAGCAGCGTAGGCCTGGGGCTCTACGAGCAGTACTTC.

This rearrangement joins TRBV10-1 to TRBJ1-1, with unresolved D. Germline-derived CDR1 and CDR2 are WNHNN and SYGVQD (reference sequence). The CDR3 spans 16 residues. Between the trimmed V and J ends, which lost 2 bases and 3 bases, there was a span of 16 bases. The CDR3 is CASSEGRGGLYTEAFF. The CDR3 region has the DNA TGCGCCAGCAGTGAGGGGAGAGGAGGACTCTACACTGAAGCTTTCTTT.

The rearrangement uses TRBV7-2 and TRBJ2-2; D perhaps matches TRBD1 (5 bases). V lost 5 bases to trimming and J lost 0 bases, with 10 bases between them. The CDR3 totals 15 residues. From germline, CDR1 is SGHTA and CDR2 FQGNSA. The CDR3 DNA reads as TGTGCCAGCAGCCCCCAAGGGGCGAACACCGGGGAGCTGTTTTTT. Protein sequence: CASSPQGANTGELFF.

The rearrangement links TRBV7-2 to TRBJ2-3; 7 nucleotides line up with TRBD2. CDR1 and CDR2 (germline): SGHTA, FQGNSA. The CDR3 runs to 15 residues. V shed 5 bases, J shed 4 bases, and the junction held 9 bases outside the gene matches. This CDR3 reads CASSPRGGGADTQYF. The CDR3 DNA is TGTGCCAGCAGCCCCCGCGGGGGTGGGGCAGATACGCAGTATTTT.

The rearrangement uses TRBV6-1 and TRBJ2-3; D ambiguous. CDR1 is MNHNS and CDR2 is SASEGT in the germline V gene. V was shortened by 2 bases and J by 6 bases, with 15 bases between the two germline ends. The CDR3 runs 15 residues. CDR3 region: CASSEMVYNTDTQYF. CDR3 DNA sequence: TGTGCCAGCAGTGAAATGGTCTATAATACCGATACGCAGTATTTT.

The V call is TRBV2, the J call TRBJ2-7, with TRBD2 matching 10 bases. J was trimmed by 3 bases and V by 7 bases; bases with no gene match: 9. The CDR3 contains 15 residues. CDR1 is SNHLY and CDR2 is FYNNEI in the germline V gene. The CDR3 DNA is TGTGCCAGCACTTCCCGACTAGCGGGCCTCTACGAGCAGTACTTC. The encoded protein is CASTSRLAGLYEQYF.

V gene TRBV5-4 combines with J gene TRBJ2-2; 7 bases agree with TRBD2. Germline assignment: CDR1 SGHNT and CDR2 YYREEE (reference sequence). The V and J ends lost 1 base and 4 bases, in that order; junction bases with no gene match: 7. CDR3 length equals 16 residues. This CDR3 is CASSLPVGGPTGELFF. For the CDR3, the DNA is TGTGCCAGCAGCTTGCCCGTGGGAGGGCCCACCGGGGAGCTGTTTTTT. The variable domain in full, completed from reference TRBV5-4 and TRBJ2-2, reads ETGVTQSPTHLIKTRGQQVTLRCSSQSGHNTVSWYQQALGQGPQFIFQYYREEENGRGNFPPRFSGLQFPNYSSELNVNALELDDSALYLCASSLPVGGPTGELFFGEGSRLTVL.

The rearrangement joins TRBV30 to TRBJ1-5; D remains unclear. V was cut by 2 bases and J by 6 bases, with 11 bases left in between. Germline V gene data show CDR1 as GTSNPN and CDR2 as SVGIG (reference sequence). The CDR3 is 13 amino acids. The CDR3 bases are TGTGCCTGGAGTAAAGCGGGAGGTCAGCCCCAGCATTTT. Residues: CAWSKAGGQPQHF.

This chain uses TRBV11-2 with TRBJ2-1; 8 bases are shared with TRBD2. The germline V gene has CDR1 SGHAT and CDR2 FQNNGV. The J segment lost 10 bases and the V segment lost 4 bases, leaving 6 bases of the junction unmatched. CDR3 size: 13 residues. In nucleotides, the CDR3 is TGTGCCAGCAGCTCGGGGGGGACGCAGGAGCAGTTCTTC. Translated, it gives CASSSGGTQEQFF.

This rearrangement joins TRBV4-2 to TRBJ2-7; TRBD2 is a possible D gene (5 bases). Trimming stripped 3 bases from V and 2 bases from J, with 17 bases between. From germline, CDR1 is LGHNA and CDR2 YNFKEQ. The CDR3 consists of 16 residues. The CDR3 DNA reads as TGTGCCAGCAGCCATCCACGGGGAGTAACGCCCTACGAGCAGTACTTC. This gives the protein CASSHPRGVTPYEQYF.

This clone was observed once. V usage is TRBV18 and J usage is TRBJ1-2; the match to TRBD1 covers 7 bases. CDR3 size: 17 residues. V gave up 3 bases and J gave up 1 base; unmatched junction bases: 11. The V gene's germline CDR1 is KGHSH and CDR2 LQKENI. The CDR3 nucleotides read TGTGCCAGCTCACCCCCCCTCCCGGGACAGCATAACTATGGCTACACCTTC. It translates to CASSPPLPGQHNYGYTF.

This clone was recorded only once. This chain links TRBV5-1 with TRBJ2-7; 10 nucleotides match TRBD2. The germline gives CDR1 SGHRS, CDR2 YFSETQ. Trimming took 3 bases from V and 4 from J; bases not matched to a gene: 4. This CDR3 comprises 14 residues. CDR3 sequence: CASSSSSGSYEQYF. CDR3 nucleotide sequence: TGCGCCAGCAGCTCGTCTAGCGGGAGTTACGAGCAGTACTTC. Drawing the rest from reference TRBV5-1 and TRBJ2-7, the complete variable domain is KAGVTQTPRYLIKTRGQQVTLSCSPISGHRSVSWYQQTPGQGLQFLFEYFSETQRNKGNFPGRFSGRQFSNSRSEMNVSTLELGDSALYLCASSSSSGSYEQYFGPGTRLTVT.

CDR3 region: CASSPNRNEQFF. The CDR3 bases are TGTGCCAGCAGCCCGAACAGGAATGAGCAGTTCTTC. The rearrangement uses TRBV11-3 and TRBJ2-1, with D tentatively TRBD1 (5 bases). The CDR3 is made up of 12 amino acids. Germline CDR1 SGHNT, CDR2 YENEEA. Trimming stripped 5 bases from V and 7 bases from J, with 9 bases between.

V usage is TRBV6-5 and J usage is TRBJ2-4; D is possibly TRBD2 (6 bases). CDR1 is MNHEY and CDR2 is SVGAGI in the germline V gene. The CDR3 is 15 residues long. Trimming took 2 bases from V and 11 from J, leaving 19 bases between them. CDR3 nucleotide sequence: TGTGCCAGCAGTTACAGGTTATTGGGAGGAATGGTTCAGTACTTC. It translates to CASSYRLLGGMVQYF.

This sequence joins TRBV4-2 and TRBJ2-3; 14 nucleotides align to TRBD2. Germline loops: CDR1 LGHNA, CDR2 YNFKEQ. This CDR3 is built from 20 residues. J was trimmed by 5 bases and V by 0 bases; bases with no gene match: 13. The CDR3 sequence is CASSQETSGGAATLRDTQYF. The DNA of the CDR3 is TGTGCCAGCAGCCAAGAGACTAGCGGGGGGGCGGCCACCTTGAGAGATACGCAGTATTTT.

This clone was observed a single time. The CDR3 region is CASRSGYLPGSYGYTF. The CDR3 coding sequence is TGTGCAAGTCGCTCAGGATACCTACCCGGCAGCTATGGCTACACCTTC. The chain is built from TRBV12-2 and TRBJ1-2; the DNA was not used to check the table's D call, TRBD1. TRBV12-2 is a listed pseudogene. The CDR3 contains 16 residues.

The rearrangement joins TRBV5-4 to TRBJ1-2; TRBD1 is a possible D gene (5 bases). Germline CDR1 reads SGHNT; CDR2 reads YYREEE (reference sequence). Trimming cost V 0 bases and J 3 bases, with 9 bases left between them. This CDR3 contains 14 residues. The CDR3 DNA is TGTGCCAGCAGCTTGGCAGGGCGAGACTATGGCTACACCTTC. As protein: CASSLAGRDYGYTF.

Worth noting for this clone: The junction and the germline gene differ at one end; a read error may be behind it. The rearrangement links TRBV9 to TRBJ2-7, with 7 bases that match TRBD2. Germline values: CDR1 SGDLS, CDR2 YYNGEE. This CDR3 is 15 amino acids long. The CDR3 DNA is TGTGCCAGCAGCGTATCCGGTCTCAGCGCGGGAGAGTTCCACTTC. It encodes CASSVSGLSAGEFHF.

The gene calls are TRBV5-6 and TRBJ2-6; D unresolved. Trimming pared 4 bases from V and 0 bases from J, leaving 8 bases between. The CDR3 runs to 15 residues. Germline V gene lookup returns CDR1 SGHDT and CDR2 YYEEEE. The CDR3 DNA sequence: TGTGCCAGCAGCCCACAGTTCTCTGGGGCCAACGTCCTGACTTTC. Its protein is CASSPQFSGANVLTF.

This rearrangement joins TRBV5-8 to TRBJ1-2; 8 nucleotides agree with TRBD1. CDR3 length equals 13 residues. Looked up from germline, CDR1 is SGHTS and CDR2 is YDEGEE. V lost 1 base and J lost 5; bases outside the gene matches: 1. CDR3 sequence reads: CASSLRQGYGYTF. Written as DNA, the CDR3 is TGTGCCAGCAGCTTGAGACAGGGGTATGGCTACACCTTC.